This TCR beta chain derives from a study of T cells after yellow fever vaccination. Across the whole study: Preparation used SMART-Seq v4 Ultra Low Input for the low-cell-number fractions.

Universal primer sites and UMIs were introduced during 5'RACE template-switching synthesis of TCR cDNA. MiXCR, applied by TCRdb to the 5' RACE reads, yields one record per CDR3 protein. In the table there are about 240,000 distinct CDR3 sequences, about 7.1% of which are singletons. After removal of 3 bases from V and 4 bases from J, the junction contained 4 bases not matched to a gene. Per germline, CDR1 ENHRY and CDR2 SYGVKD. The CDR3 has 16 residues. Study observations and caveats: When the response was secondary, it was weaker but reached its peak faster, day 5 versus 15. Reappearance after the booster was observed for most primary-vaccination clones (about 97% CD4, over 70% CD8).

This clonotype has more than one count but fewer than ten. Its specificity is unknown. This chain uses TRBV10-3 with TRBJ2-1, with 12 bases fitting TRBD1. This clonotype was sampled from a man aged 25-40 years who received the YFV17D yellow fever vaccine. Specimen: CD4+ T cells sorted from PBMCs, collected 15 days after the yellow fever booster vaccination. The CDR3 region is CAISEPGQGAYNEQFF. Written as DNA, the CDR3 is TGTGCCATCAGTGAACCGGGACAGGGGGCGTACAATGAGCAGTTCTTC.